This T cell receptor (beta chain) was observed in a study of Ad26.COV2.S vaccination and SARS-CoV-2 variants. Stated treatment: about 20 received Ad26.COV2.S at low or high dose, single or two shots; 5 received placebo; per-sample allocation not given. Sampling occurred on day 63 after the first vaccine or placebo injection. CDR1 is MNHEY and CDR2 is SVGEGT in the germline V gene. The CDR3 is made up of 15 amino acids. The V segment lost 5 bases and the J segment 2 bases; nucleotides outside the gene matches: 8. Some clones are missing from TCRdb's copy, which holds only in-frame ones; the method was immunoSEQ multiplex PCR. The sample carries hundreds of thousands of clones, roughly nine tenths recorded once.

The TCR comes from a person between 18 and 65 years old who received the Ad26.COV2.S COVID-19 vaccine or a placebo. The material sequenced was peripheral blood, taken in a trial of Ad26.COV2.S vaccine versus placebo. V gene TRBV6-2 or TRBV6-3 combines with J gene TRBJ2-5, with 7 bases aligning to TRBD1. CDR3 bases: TGTGCCAGCAGTCACCCTGGGACAGTTCAAGAGACCCAGTACTTC. It codes for CASSHPGTVQETQYF.